The 31 T cell receptor beta chains in this list originate from one sample, sequenced in a study of blood T cells in healthy people across ages. With a J-beta primer mix and a sample-barcoded 5' primer, a second PCR ran 7 to 11 cycles. TCRdb ran MiXCR on the 5' RACE reads and lists one entry per CDR3 protein. The table has 1.5 million to 2 million distinct CDR3 sequences, roughly two fifths seen once. The sequencing sample was made of blood. The receptors were sampled from a human donor in good health.

A few counts support this clonotype. The junction departs from the called germline gene at one end, perhaps through a read error. This chain connects TRBV5-1 to TRBJ2-5, with 7 bases fitting TRBD2. Germline V gene sequence: CDR1 SGHRS, CDR2 YFSETQ. The CDR3 loop spans 14 amino acids. This chain's CDR3 is CASSLWGGQETQYF. The CDR3 bases are TGTGCCAGCAGCTTATGGGGGGGTCAAGAGACCCAGTACTTC.

The gene calls are TRBV24-1 and TRBJ2-3, with D perhaps matching TRBD1 (6 bases). The CDR3 covers 17 residues. Trimming removed 1 base at V and 4 bases at J, with 17 bases between. Germline V CDR1 and CDR2: KGHDR, SFDVKD. CDR3 bases: TGTGCCACCAGTGATTTAGGAGCCCTTGGGGGCCCAGATACGCAGTATTTT. Translating it yields CATSDLGALGGPDTQYF.

The gene calls are TRBV6-5 and TRBJ1-2, with 9 bases that match TRBD1. Germline V gives CDR1 MNHEY, CDR2 SVGAGI. Trimming cost V 5 bases and J 4 bases; bases outside gene matches: 5. This CDR3 spans 14 amino acids. The CDR3 bases are TGTGCCAGCAGTCGACAGGGGGTTCTCTATGGCTACACCTTC. This translates into CASSRQGVLYGYTF.

This clonotype showed up just a few times. This chain links TRBV10-3 with TRBJ2-7; weak D call: TRBD2 (5 bases). Between the trimmed V and J ends, which lost 0 bases and 5 bases, there was a span of 11 bases. The V gene's germline CDR1 is ENHRY and CDR2 SYGVKD. The CDR3 sequence is 14 residues long. DNA for the CDR3: TGTGCCATCAGTGAGTCCAGCGGCCTCCACGAGCAGTACTTC. Its protein product is CAISESSGLHEQYF.

With respect to this clonotype: At one end, the junction sequence differs from germline, possibly due to a read error. The chain employs TRBV7-2 and TRBJ2-3; D may be TRBD2 (7 bases). Germline loops: CDR1 SGHTA, CDR2 FQGNSA. This CDR3 is built from 14 residues. The CDR3 here is CACSLLFGGRTQYF. CDR3 bases: TGTGCCTGCAGCTTGCTCTTCGGGGGGCGTACGCAGTATTTT.

CDR3 sequence: CATSRDPATGNEQYF. In nucleotides, the CDR3 is TGTGCCACCAGCAGAGATCCCGCGACAGGAAACGAGCAGTACTTC. This rearrangement joins TRBV15 to TRBJ2-7, with D perhaps TRBD1 (6 bases). Trimming pared 0 bases from V and 5 bases from J, leaving 14 bases between. In germline, CDR1 is LNHNV, CDR2 YYDKDF (reference sequence). This CDR3 has 15 residues.

This rearrangement joins TRBV28 to TRBJ2-7; either TRBD1 or TRBD2 may supply D (5 bases each). The CDR3 consists of 13 residues. The V end was cut by 5 bases, the J end by 3 bases, with 11 bases between. Germline assignment: CDR1 MDHEN and CDR2 SYDVKM. Written as DNA, the CDR3 is TGTGCCAGCAGTGGGGACGTATACTACGAGCAGTACTTC. Translation: CASSGDVYYEQYF.

The chain employs TRBV29-1 and TRBJ2-1; D call uncertain. In germline, CDR1 is SQVTM, CDR2 ANQGSEA. V dropped 2 bases and J dropped 3 bases, with 11 bases sitting between them. This CDR3 contains 14 residues. CDR3 DNA: TGCAGCGTTGAATCGGATTTTAACTACAATGAGCAGTTCTTC. The encoded protein is CSVESDFNYNEQFF.

This clonotype was picked up a small number of times. The genes are TRBV7-2 and TRBJ2-4; 13 nucleotides match TRBD2. The J segment lost 3 bases and the V segment lost 2 bases, leaving 10 bases of the junction unmatched. The CDR3 is 19 residues long. Per germline, CDR1 SGHTA and CDR2 FQGNSA. CDR3 protein: CASSLSPQGLAGDKNIQYF. In DNA form, the CDR3 reads TGTGCCAGCAGCTTATCACCCCAAGGACTAGCGGGGGACAAAAACATTCAGTACTTC.

The V call is TRBV20-1, the J call TRBJ2-7; the match to TRBD1 covers 11 bases. The CDR3 extends over 15 amino acids. Germline V gene lookup returns CDR1 DFQATT and CDR2 SNEGSKA (reference sequence). V was pared by 3 bases and J by 4 bases, with 8 bases of the junction left unmatched. The CDR3 region has the DNA TGCAGTGCTAGTTCACCCGGGACAGGGGGGTACGAGCAGTACTTC. This translates into CSASSPGTGGYEQYF.

This clonotype was seen only a few times. The V gene is TRBV6-1, the J gene TRBJ1-2; 7 bases fit TRBD1. The trim removed 6 bases at V and 9 bases at J, leaving 16 bases unmatched. This CDR3 is built from 15 residues. Germline V CDR1 and CDR2: MNHNS, SASEGT. CDR3 protein: CASSLLGTEFFSYTF. The CDR3 DNA is TGTGCCAGCAGCCTACTAGGGACAGAGTTCTTTAGCTACACCTTC.

A remark on this clonotype: The junction and the germline gene differ at one end; a read error may be behind it. V is TRBV20-1 and J is TRBJ2-3, with D possibly TRBD2 on 5 matching bases. Germline V gene data show CDR1 as DFQATT and CDR2 as SNEGSKA (reference sequence). The CDR3 is made up of 16 amino acids. The CDR3 DNA reads as TGCAGTGATAGAGCGGCTAGCTATAGCTCCACAGATACGCAGTATTTT. Protein product: CSDRAASYSSTDTQYF.

V usage is TRBV29-1 and J usage is TRBJ1-2; no definite D call. The CDR3 runs to 13 residues. In germline, CDR1 is SQVTM, CDR2 ANQGSEA. Trimming removed 8 bases from V and 6 bases from J, with 19 bases in between. The CDR3 loop reads CSSDHINRHGYTF. Here the CDR3 DNA reads TGCAGCTCAGACCACATAAATCGGCATGGCTACACCTTC.

V and J are TRBV11-3 and TRBJ2-3, with D unresolved. Germline loops: CDR1 SGHNT, CDR2 YENEEA. The V gene lost 4 bases and the J gene lost 0 bases, with 17 bases spanning the gap. The CDR3 is 17 amino acids. Here the CDR3 DNA reads TGTGCCAGCAGCTACGACCTGGGGATTGGCAGCACAGATACGCAGTATTTT. It translates to CASSYDLGIGSTDTQYF.

The chain is built from TRBV5-1 and TRBJ2-3; no clear D gene. The CDR3 is 14 residues long. From germline, CDR1 is SGHRS and CDR2 YFSETQ. Trimming took off 0 bases at V and 3 bases at J, with 8 bases between the two ends. The DNA for the CDR3 is TGCGCCAGCAGCTTGGGCAAACCTACAGATACGCAGTATTTT. Its translation is CASSLGKPTDTQYF.

The genes are TRBV7-8 and TRBJ1-2; D unclear. This CDR3 region has 13 residues. V was trimmed by 3 bases and J by 5 bases, leaving 10 bases between them. The germline CDR1 and CDR2 sequences are SGHVS and FQNEAQ. The CDR3 DNA sequence: TGTGCCAGCAGCTTTAACAGTGGTTATGGCTACACCTTC. As protein: CASSFNSGYGYTF.

V gene TRBV10-3 combines with J gene TRBJ1-1, with 9 positions matching TRBD1. The CDR3 totals 14 residues. Germline-derived CDR1 and CDR2 are ENHRY and SYGVKD. After removal of 6 bases from V and 1 base from J, the junction contained 3 bases not matched to a gene. The chain's CDR3 is CAISLTGGNTEAFF. The CDR3 nucleotides read TGTGCCATCAGCCTGACAGGGGGGAACACTGAAGCTTTCTTT.

The V and J genes are TRBV2 and TRBJ2-1; D may be TRBD1 or TRBD2 (6 bases each). Trimming stripped 7 bases from V and 5 bases from J, with 24 bases between. The CDR3 contains 17 residues. The germline gives CDR1 SNHLY, CDR2 FYNNEI. The DNA of the CDR3 is TGTGCCAGCAAGGGGGTATGGCTAGCGCTATTCAACAATGAGCAGTTCTTC. Translation gives CASKGVWLALFNNEQFF. Variable domain in full (rest from reference TRBV2 and TRBJ2-1): EPEVTQTPSHQVTQMGQEVILRCVPISNHLYFYWYRQILGQKVEFLVSFYNNEISEKSEIFDDQFSVERPDGSNFTLKIRSTKLEDSAMYFCASKGVWLALFNNEQFFGPGTRLTVL.

V is TRBV7-2 and J is TRBJ2-3; TRBD2 agrees at 12 bases. V trimming: 5 bases; J trimming: 4 bases; junction bases outside the gene matches: 7. Germline loops: CDR1 SGHTA, CDR2 FQGNSA. CDR3 length equals 16 residues. CDR3 in amino acids: CASSPTSGGRADTQYF. CDR3 in DNA: TGTGCCAGCAGCCCTACTAGCGGGGGGAGGGCAGATACGCAGTATTTT.

The chain combines TRBV2 with TRBJ2-7, with 7 bases aligning to TRBD1. The CDR3 length is 13 residues. V lost 9 bases and J lost 0; bases outside the gene matches: 5. CDR1 is SNHLY and CDR2 is FYNNEI in the germline V gene. CDR3 sequence (DNA): TGTGCCAGTTTGGACAGGCTCTCCTACGAGCAGTACTTC. It is translated as CASLDRLSYEQYF.

The chain is built from TRBV7-9 and TRBJ2-7; TRBD2 is a possible D gene (6 bases). Trimming took 5 bases from V and 5 from J, leaving 31 bases between them. Germline assignment: CDR1 SEHNR and CDR2 FQNEAQ (reference sequence). The CDR3 totals 19 residues. For the CDR3, the DNA is TGTGCCAGCAGCCCCCCCCGCGGTCGCCCAGGACTAAAGCCAGACGAGCAGTACTTC. This translates into CASSPPRGRPGLKPDEQYF.

The V call is TRBV27, the J call TRBJ2-7; TRBD1 agrees at 7 bases. The V gene end was trimmed by 2 bases and the J gene end by 3 bases; junction bases not matched to a gene: 10. Germline V gives CDR1 MNHEY, CDR2 SMNVEV (reference sequence). The CDR3 loop spans 16 amino acids. The CDR3 sequence: CASSLGTAAVIYEQYF. CDR3 nucleotides: TGTGCCAGCAGTTTAGGGACAGCGGCCGTCATCTACGAGCAGTACTTC.

In this sample, this clonotype turned up a few times. V and J are TRBV11-1 and TRBJ2-7; 7 bases are shared with TRBD1. Germline-derived CDR1 and CDR2 are SGHAT and FQDESV (reference sequence). This CDR3 comprises 12 residues. V lost 4 bases and J lost 5; bases outside the gene matches: 2. The CDR3 sequence: CASSSDRDEQYF. CDR3 sequence (DNA): TGTGCCAGCAGCTCAGACAGGGACGAGCAGTACTTC.

This clonotype occurred many times. The chain carries TRBV10-3 and TRBJ2-7; 13 bases fit TRBD2. The germline V gene has CDR1 ENHRY and CDR2 SYGVKD. V lost 2 bases, J lost 2 bases, and 12 bases stayed unmatched. This CDR3 spans 19 amino acids. The chain's CDR3 is CAISEGTSGDLILPYEQYF. The CDR3 nucleotides are TGTGCCATCAGTGAGGGGACTAGCGGGGACCTAATACTACCCTACGAGCAGTACTTC.

The chain carries TRBV5-5 and TRBJ2-5; possibly TRBD2 for D (6 bases). Germline V lookup: CDR1 SGHKS, CDR2 YYEKEE (reference sequence). V was trimmed by 3 bases and J by 5 bases, leaving 20 bases between them. The length of the CDR3 is 16 residues. CDR3 bases: TGTGCCAGCAGCTGGGAGGCAGCCAATCAGGAGGAGACCCAGTACTTC. Translation gives CASSWEAANQEETQYF.

A note on this clonotype: The conserved phenylalanine or tryptophan is not found at the CDR3 terminus, so this likely reflects a read error. This chain uses TRBV7-2 with TRBJ1-2; D gene uncertain. Per the germline V gene, CDR1 is SGHTA and CDR2 is FQGNSA. This CDR3 contains 14 residues. V dropped 1 base and J dropped 2 bases, with 8 bases sitting between them. The CDR3 DNA is TGTGCCAGCAGCTTAGATGGAGGAAACTATGGCTACACCGTC. This encodes CASSLDGGNYGYTV.

J is TRBJ1-2 and V is TRBV12-3 or TRBV12-4; 7 nucleotides agree with TRBD1. J lost 2 bases, V lost 7 bases, and 13 bases had no gene match. The CDR3 is 16 amino acids. CDR3 residues: CASTHHDRARNYGYTF. The DNA of the CDR3 is TGTGCCAGCACCCATCACGACAGGGCACGGAACTATGGCTACACCTTC.

For this clonotype: A single base separates this from a much larger clone, so it may be a read error. The CDR3 region is CANSFTSTNVLTF. The CDR3 DNA is TGTGCCAACAGCTTTACTTCGACCAACGTCCTGACTTTC. The chain carries TRBV7-2 and TRBJ2-6; D is undetermined. Germline lookup yields CDR1 SGHTA and CDR2 FQGNSA. The CDR3 is made up of 13 amino acids.

This clonotype was picked up one time. The chain recombines TRBV6-5 with TRBJ2-7; D may be TRBD1 (6 bases). V lost 3 bases, J lost 3 bases, and 12 bases lay in between. Germline CDR1 reads MNHEY; CDR2 reads SVGAGI. This CDR3 is 14 amino acids long. CDR3 DNA sequence: TGTGCCAGCAGTTATGAACAGGGCAACTACGAGCAGTACTTC. This translates into CASSYEQGNYEQYF.

The table lists this clonotype with a few counts. The chain couples TRBV12-5 to TRBJ2-3; D remains unclear. From germline, CDR1 is LGHNT and CDR2 FRNRAP. The CDR3 covers 14 residues. Trimming cost V 3 bases and J 6 bases, with 13 bases left between them. The CDR3 sequence is CASGFHPFGDTQYF. CDR3 nucleotide sequence: TGTGCTAGTGGTTTCCACCCTTTCGGTGATACGCAGTATTTT.

This chain uses TRBV7-9 with TRBJ2-7; tentatively, D is TRBD1 or TRBD2 (5 bases each). The CDR3 is made up of 15 amino acids. CDR1 SEHNR and CDR2 FQNEAQ come from the germline V gene (reference sequence). CDR3 in amino acids: CAVGSRDARSYEQYF. The CDR3 DNA sequence: TGTGCAGTAGGCTCCCGGGACGCACGATCCTACGAGCAGTACTTC.